The present TCR beta chain was sequenced within a study of blood T cell repertoires in COVID-19. In the study overall: Acute-phase and convalescent COVID-19 samples originated in the United States, Italy and Spain. The analysed material was cDNA or gDNA that came from T cells, B-cell-depleted T cells, or PBMCs.

As handled by the study authors: Amplification from reference gene primers served as the basis for estimated nucleated cell counts. Profiling relied on immunoSEQ multiplex PCR, and the TCRdb table lists in-frame clones only, not all of them. V, J and clone size are those of that table, while D and trimming were read from the DNA. Altogether around 150,000 clones are present, 85% being singletons, with the ten largest covering roughly 3%. This CDR3 has 15 residues. V trimming: 3 bases; J trimming: 2 bases; junction bases outside the gene matches: 6. The germline V gene has CDR1 SGHTA and CDR2 FQGNSA. The sample was peripheral blood. This chain joins TRBV7-2 and TRBJ2-7, with 8 bases lining up with TRBD2. This receptor was taken from a human donor with acute or convalescent COVID-19. The donor label of this sample is uncertain. CDR3 in amino acids: CASSLNGGGTYEQYF. DNA of the CDR3: TGTGCCAGCAGCTTGAATGGCGGGGGGACCTACGAGCAGTACTTC.